The clone carrying this TCR beta chain was recorded a few times. Its antigen remains unknown. Diagnoses rested on clinical symptoms, serum thyroxine and TRAb, thyroid ultrasound and orbital computed tomography. This entry is derived from a study of T cells in Graves' hyperthyroidism and ophthalmopathy. Overall study findings and caveats: With a median lead of 6.5 months before onset, the model predicted ophthalmopathy.

Amplified regions were TCR beta CDR3 sequences from RNA transcripts. First-round RT-PCR with HTBI primers amplified the TCR CDR3 region. From the multiplex PCR reads, TCRdb called clonotypes with MiXCR, one entry per CDR3 protein. The sample lists approximately 300,000 distinct CDR3 sequences; about a sixth were seen once. The trim removed 0 bases at V and 0 bases at J, leaving 11 bases unmatched. There are 20 residues in the CDR3. Germline CDR1 is MNHEY and CDR2 is SVGEGT. The receptor was isolated from a woman in her sixties with Graves' ophthalmopathy. The chain employs TRBV6-2 or TRBV6-3 and TRBJ2-6; 7 bases fit TRBD1. Sequences were obtained from blood. The CDR3 loop reads CASSYSTTGVPFSGANVLTF. As DNA, the CDR3 is TGTGCCAGCAGTTACTCAACTACAGGGGTACCCTTCTCTGGGGCCAACGTCCTGACTTTC.